What follows describes a single T cell receptor beta chain. Clones were sequenced by immunoSEQ multiplex PCR, and TCRdb holds only the in-frame ones, with some missing. The data hold about 13,000 clones, with under 90% observed a single time. The CDR3 sequence is 15 residues long. Germline V gene data show CDR1 as MNHNY and CDR2 as SVGAGI (reference sequence). The V end was cut by 6 bases, the J end by 0 bases, with 14 bases between. The data belong to a study of PD-1 blockade in classical Hodgkin lymphoma. Each of the patients experienced relapse following autologous stem cell transplantation, and their brentuximab vedotin exposure differed. Thawed PBMCs were the source of CD4+ T cells, purified by magnetic negative selection.

The source was CD4+ T cells from blood, collected at baseline. V usage is TRBV6-6 and J usage is TRBJ1-1; D is possibly TRBD1 (6 bases). This TCR derives from a human donor with classical Hodgkin lymphoma. The CDR3 sequence is CASRIGQRVNTEAFF. CDR3 sequence (DNA): TGTGCCAGCAGAATTGGACAGCGAGTGAACACTGAAGCTTTCTTT.